The T cell receptor (beta chain) under discussion was sequenced for a study of control samples from healthy donors and cancer patients. CDR1 and CDR2 from the germline V gene are SGHRS and YFSETQ. V shed 0 bases and J shed 7 bases, with 11 bases lying between them. This CDR3 region has 14 residues. Libraries were prepared by immunoSEQ multiplex PCR; TCRdb keeps only in-frame clonotypes and omits some of them. The sample yields just over 150,000 clones, about 94% seen once. The gene calls are TRBV5-1 and TRBJ2-1; perhaps TRBD2 as D (6 bases). This sequence was found in a woman aged 40 to 55 in good health. Sequences were obtained from blood. CDR3 residues: CASSLAKGRNEQFF. The CDR3, as DNA: TGCGCCAGCAGCTTGGCCAAGGGGAGGAATGAGCAGTTCTTC.